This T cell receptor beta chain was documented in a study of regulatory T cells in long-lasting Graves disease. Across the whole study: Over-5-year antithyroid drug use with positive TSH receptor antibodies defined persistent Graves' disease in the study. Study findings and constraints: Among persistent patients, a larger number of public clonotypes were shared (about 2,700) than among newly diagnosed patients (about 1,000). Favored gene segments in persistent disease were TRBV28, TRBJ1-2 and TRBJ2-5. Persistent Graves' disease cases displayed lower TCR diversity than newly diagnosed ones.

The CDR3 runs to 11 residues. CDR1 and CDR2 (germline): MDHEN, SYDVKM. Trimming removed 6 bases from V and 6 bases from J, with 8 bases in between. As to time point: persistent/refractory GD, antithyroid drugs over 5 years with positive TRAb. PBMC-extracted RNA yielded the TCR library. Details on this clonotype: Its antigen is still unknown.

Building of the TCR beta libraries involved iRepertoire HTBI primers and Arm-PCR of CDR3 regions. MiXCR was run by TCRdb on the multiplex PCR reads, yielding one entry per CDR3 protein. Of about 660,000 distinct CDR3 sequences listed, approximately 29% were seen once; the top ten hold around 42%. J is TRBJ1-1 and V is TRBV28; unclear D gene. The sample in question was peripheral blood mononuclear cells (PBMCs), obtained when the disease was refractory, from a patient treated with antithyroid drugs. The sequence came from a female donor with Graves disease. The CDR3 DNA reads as TGTGCCAGCAGCCGATACCCTGAAGCTTTCTTT. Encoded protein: CASSRYPEAFF.